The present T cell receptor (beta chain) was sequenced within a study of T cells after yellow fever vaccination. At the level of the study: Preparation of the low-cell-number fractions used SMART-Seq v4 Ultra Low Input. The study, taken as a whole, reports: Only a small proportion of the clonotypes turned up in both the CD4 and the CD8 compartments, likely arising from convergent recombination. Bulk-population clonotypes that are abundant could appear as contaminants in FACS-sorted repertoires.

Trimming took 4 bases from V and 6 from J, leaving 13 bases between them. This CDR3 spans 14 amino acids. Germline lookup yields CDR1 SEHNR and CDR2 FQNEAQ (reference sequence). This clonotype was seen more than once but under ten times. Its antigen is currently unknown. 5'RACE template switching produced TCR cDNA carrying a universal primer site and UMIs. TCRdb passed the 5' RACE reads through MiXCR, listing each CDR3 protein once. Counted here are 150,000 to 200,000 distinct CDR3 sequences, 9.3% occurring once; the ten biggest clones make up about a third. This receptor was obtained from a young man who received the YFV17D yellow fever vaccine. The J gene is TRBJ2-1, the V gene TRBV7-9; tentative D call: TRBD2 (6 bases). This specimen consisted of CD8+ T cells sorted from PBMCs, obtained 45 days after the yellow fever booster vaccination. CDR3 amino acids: CASSSRDFINEQFF. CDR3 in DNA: TGTGCCAGCAGCTCCCGGGACTTTATCAATGAGCAGTTCTTC. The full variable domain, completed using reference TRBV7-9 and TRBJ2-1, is DTGVSQNPRHKITKRGQNVTFRCDPISEHNRLYWYRQTLGQGPEFLTYFQNEAQLEKSRLLSDRFSAERPKGSFSTLEIQRTEQGDSAMYLCASSSRDFINEQFFGPGTRLTVL.